The clone carrying this TCR beta chain has only a few counts. What it binds is not known. The sample originates from a study of T cell repertoires in cytomegalovirus infection. As for the study in general: The study used recently identified HLA-C-restricted and well-studied HLA-B-restricted CMV epitopes. Public signatures in TCR beta pointed to CMV infection and matching HLA type. Study results and caveats: The cumulative frequency of public TCR beta families distinguished individuals who carried CMV together with the relevant HLA. HLA-C-restricted CMV-specific TCR beta clonotypes prevailed in the ex vivo response.

Each CDR3 protein gets one entry after TCRdb re-called the reads with MiXCR. The data hold some 500,000 distinct CDR3 sequences, with approximately 40% observed a single time. The clonotype originates from a human donor in good health (CMV status not recorded). Some clones in this sample may be carry-over from other donors' samples. The sample consisted of cultured PBMCs, taken from culture after CMV antigen stimulation.

The CDR3 DNA reads TGTGCCAGCAGCTTAACACCCGGGACCAGGGGCCGAGAGACCCAGTACTTC. Its protein is CASSLTPGTRGRETQYF. The rearrangement uses TRBV7-2 and TRBJ2-5, with D possibly being TRBD1 (6 bases). CDR1 and CDR2 (germline): SGHTA, FQGNSA. Trimming pared 2 bases from V and 4 bases from J, leaving 20 bases between. This CDR3 is built from 17 residues.